Below, 10 T cell receptor beta chains from the same sample are listed, as sequenced in a study of cytomegalovirus exposure and HLA in healthy donors. It was with 60 Vbeta and 13 Jbeta primers that the PCR ran. Clones were read by immunoSEQ multiplex PCR, and TCRdb kept only the in-frame ones, dropping some. Altogether a few hundred thousand clones are present, nearly 95% being singletons, with the ten largest covering about 1.5%. Sequencing used PBMCs. The source is a girl aged 2 to 10 in good health and CMV-seronegative.

For this clone: In the same sample, other DNA sequences code for this CDR3. The chain joins TRBV7-9 to TRBJ1-4, with 12 bases matching TRBD1. The CDR3 contains 15 residues. Germline CDR1 is SEHNR and CDR2 is FQNEAQ (reference sequence). V lost 6 bases and J lost 5; bases outside the gene matches: 4. CDR3 sequence: CASSPGQGANEKLFF. CDR3 DNA: TGTGCCAGCAGTCCGGGACAGGGGGCAAATGAAAAACTGTTTTTT.

The chain carries TRBV5-4 and TRBJ2-7; a weak D match, TRBD1 (5 bases). CDR3 size: 14 residues. V was trimmed by 3 bases and J by 3 bases, leaving 13 bases between them. From germline, CDR1 is SGHNT and CDR2 YYREEE (reference sequence). The CDR3 DNA follows: TGTGCCAGCAGCTCGGCTACAGGAAACTACGAGCAGTACTTC. Protein product: CASSSATGNYEQYF. The variable domain in full, with the rest retrieved from reference TRBV5-4 and TRBJ2-7, is ETGVTQSPTHLIKTRGQQVTLRCSSQSGHNTVSWYQQALGQGPQFIFQYYREEENGRGNFPPRFSGLQFPNYSSELNVNALELDDSALYLCASSSATGNYEQYFGPGTRLTVT.

The genes are TRBV23-1 and TRBJ2-7, with 7 bases identical to TRBD1. TRBV23-1 is labeled an ORF, and its function is uncertain. The CDR3 spans 15 residues. V shed 0 bases and J 5 bases; nucleotides not matched to a gene: 7. The CDR3 protein is CASSQSAPGGDEQYF. The CDR3 DNA sequence: TGCGCCAGCAGTCAATCGGCGCCAGGGGGAGACGAGCAGTACTTC.

The V and J genes are TRBV19 and TRBJ2-6; D gene unclear. The CDR3 runs to 15 residues. V was pared by 6 bases and J by 0 bases, with 9 bases between. CDR1 is LNHDA and CDR2 is SQIVND in the germline V gene (reference sequence). The CDR3 DNA sequence: TGTGCCAGTAGACAAGAAGTCTCTGGGGCCAACGTCCTGACTTTC. It is translated as CASRQEVSGANVLTF.

Turning to this clone: Within the sample, other DNA sequences also encode this same CDR3. Written as DNA, the CDR3 is TGTGCCAGCAGCTTAGGACAGGGCATCACAGATACGCAGTATTTT. Its translation is CASSLGQGITDTQYF. J is TRBJ2-3 and V is TRBV7-9; 7 bases are shared with TRBD1. The germline gives CDR1 SEHNR, CDR2 FQNEAQ (reference sequence). The CDR3 is made up of 15 amino acids. V dropped 1 base and J dropped 2; count of bases not matched to a gene: 3.

The rearrangement links TRBV6-5 to TRBJ1-6; 7 nucleotides line up with TRBD1. From germline, CDR1 is MNHEY and CDR2 SVGAGI. The length of the CDR3 is 14 residues. Trimming took 4 bases from V and 10 from J; bases not matched to a gene: 7. The CDR3 DNA is TGTGCCAGCAGTTTGAGACAGGGCGGGTCACCCCTCCACTTT. Its translation: CASSLRQGGSPLHF.

The chain is built from TRBV5-3 and TRBJ2-1; tentatively, D is TRBD1 (6 bases). TRBV5-3 belongs to the ORF category, with a function that is uncertain. V was clipped by 0 bases and J by 0 bases, with 10 bases between them. The CDR3 loop spans 16 amino acids. CDR3 DNA: TGTGCCAGAAGCTTGGTAGGCAGGGGCTCCTACAATGAGCAGTTCTTC. It yields the protein CARSLVGRGSYNEQFF.

This clone was detected once. The rearrangement joins TRBV19 to TRBJ1-6, with 8 bases identical to TRBD1. The CDR3 length is 13 residues. Per germline, CDR1 LNHDA and CDR2 SQIVND (reference sequence). Trimming took 10 bases from V and 9 from J; bases not matched to a gene: 8. CDR3 residues: CATADRAVSPLHF. The CDR3 nucleotides read TGTGCCACCGCGGACAGGGCGGTTTCACCCCTCCACTTT.

The rearrangement joins TRBV2 to TRBJ2-7; tentative D call: TRBD2 (5 bases). The V end lost 7 bases, the J end lost 4 bases, and 14 bases lay between the germline ends. CDR3 length: 13 residues. In germline, CDR1 is SNHLY, CDR2 FYNNEI. CDR3 in DNA: TGTGCCAGCAACTTGGAGGAAGCGTACGAGCAGTACTTC. Its translation is CASNLEEAYEQYF.

This clone appeared a single time. The chain carries TRBV6-1 and TRBJ2-7; perhaps TRBD2 as D (5 bases). Between the trimmed V and J ends, which lost 5 bases and 0 bases, there was a span of 11 bases. Germline CDR1 and CDR2: MNHNS and SASEGT. The CDR3 length is 14 residues. CDR3 protein: CASSRERSSYEQYF. Here the CDR3 DNA reads TGTGCCAGCAGTAGAGAGCGGAGCTCCTACGAGCAGTACTTC.